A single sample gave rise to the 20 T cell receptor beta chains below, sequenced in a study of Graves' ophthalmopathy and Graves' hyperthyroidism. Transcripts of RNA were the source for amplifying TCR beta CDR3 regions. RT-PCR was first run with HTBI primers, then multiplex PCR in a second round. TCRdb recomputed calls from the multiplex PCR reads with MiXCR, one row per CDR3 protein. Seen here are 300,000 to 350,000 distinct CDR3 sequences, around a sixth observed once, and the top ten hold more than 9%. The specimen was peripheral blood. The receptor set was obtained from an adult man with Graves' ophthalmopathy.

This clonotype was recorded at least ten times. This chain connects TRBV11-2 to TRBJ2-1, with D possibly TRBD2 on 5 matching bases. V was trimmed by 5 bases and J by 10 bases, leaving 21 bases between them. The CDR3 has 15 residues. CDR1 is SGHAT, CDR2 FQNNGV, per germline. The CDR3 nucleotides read TGTGCCAGCAGCCCCCTAGCCGCGGAGTTAGGGGAGCAGTTCTTC. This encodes CASSPLAAELGEQFF.

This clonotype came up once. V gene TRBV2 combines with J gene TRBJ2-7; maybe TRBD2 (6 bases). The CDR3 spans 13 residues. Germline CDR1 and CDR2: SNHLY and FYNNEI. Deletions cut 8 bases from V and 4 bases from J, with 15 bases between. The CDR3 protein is CASGTAEGYEQYF. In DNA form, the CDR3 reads TGTGCCAGCGGCACAGCGGAGGGTTACGAGCAGTACTTC.

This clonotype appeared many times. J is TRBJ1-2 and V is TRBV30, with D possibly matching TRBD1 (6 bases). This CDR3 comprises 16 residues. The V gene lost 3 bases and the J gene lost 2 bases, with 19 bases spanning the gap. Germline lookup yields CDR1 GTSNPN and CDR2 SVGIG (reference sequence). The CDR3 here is CAWRGYSSGTNYGYTF. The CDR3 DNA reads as TGTGCCTGGAGGGGTTACTCTTCCGGGACAAACTATGGCTACACCTTC.

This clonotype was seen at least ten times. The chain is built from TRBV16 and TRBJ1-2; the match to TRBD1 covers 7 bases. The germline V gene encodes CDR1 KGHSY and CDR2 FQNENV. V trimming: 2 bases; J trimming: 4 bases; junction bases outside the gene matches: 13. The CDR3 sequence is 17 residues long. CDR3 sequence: CASSQLGPAPGGYGYTF. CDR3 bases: TGTGCCAGCAGCCAACTCGGTCCTGCGCCAGGGGGCTATGGCTACACCTTC. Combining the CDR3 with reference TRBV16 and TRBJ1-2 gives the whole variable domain GEEVAQTPKHLVRGEGQKAKLYCAPIKGHSYVFWYQQVLKNEFKFLISFQNENVFDETGMPKERFSAKCLPNSPCSLEIQATKLEDSAVYFCASSQLGPAPGGYGYTFGSGTRLTVV.

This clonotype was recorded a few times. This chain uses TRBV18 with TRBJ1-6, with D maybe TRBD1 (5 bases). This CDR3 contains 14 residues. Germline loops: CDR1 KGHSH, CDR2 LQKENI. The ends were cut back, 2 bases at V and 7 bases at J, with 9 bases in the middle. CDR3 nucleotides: TGTGCCAGCTCACCAGAGGCAGGGAATTCACCCCTCCACTTT. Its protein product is CASSPEAGNSPLHF.

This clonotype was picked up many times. The CDR3 coding sequence is TGTGCCAGCAGCAAACAGGGTAACAGTGAGACCCAGTACTTC. Protein sequence: CASSKQGNSETQYF. The chain recombines TRBV12-3 or TRBV12-4 with TRBJ2-5, with D maybe TRBD1 (6 bases). CDR3 length equals 14 residues. With 6 bases removed from V and 5 bases from J, the gap between germline ends came to 16 bases.

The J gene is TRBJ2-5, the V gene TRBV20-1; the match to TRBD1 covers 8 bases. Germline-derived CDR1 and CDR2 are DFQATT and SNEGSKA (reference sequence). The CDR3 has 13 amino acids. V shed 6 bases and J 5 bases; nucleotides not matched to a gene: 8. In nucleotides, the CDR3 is TGCAGTGCGGAGAGACAGGGGTGGGAGACCCAGTACTTC. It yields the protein CSAERQGWETQYF.

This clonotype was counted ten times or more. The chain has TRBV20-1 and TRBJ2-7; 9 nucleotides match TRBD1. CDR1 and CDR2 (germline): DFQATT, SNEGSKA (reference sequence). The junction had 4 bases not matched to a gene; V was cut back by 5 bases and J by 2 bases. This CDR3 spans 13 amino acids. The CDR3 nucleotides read TGCAGTGCTGGGGGACAGGGTCCCTACGAGCAGTACTTC. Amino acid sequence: CSAGGQGPYEQYF.

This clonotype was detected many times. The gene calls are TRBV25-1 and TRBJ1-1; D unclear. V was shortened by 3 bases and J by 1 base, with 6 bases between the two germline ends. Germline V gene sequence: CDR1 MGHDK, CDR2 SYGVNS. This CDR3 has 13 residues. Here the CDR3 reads CASSDRPNTEAFF. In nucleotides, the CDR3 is TGTGCCAGCAGTGACAGGCCGAACACTGAAGCTTTCTTT.

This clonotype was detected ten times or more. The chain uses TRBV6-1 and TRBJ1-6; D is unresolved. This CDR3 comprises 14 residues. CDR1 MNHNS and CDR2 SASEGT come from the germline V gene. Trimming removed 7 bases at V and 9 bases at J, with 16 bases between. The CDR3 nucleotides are TGTGCCAGCAAGAAGATTCAGGAATTTTCACCCCTCCACTTT. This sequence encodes CASKKIQEFSPLHF.

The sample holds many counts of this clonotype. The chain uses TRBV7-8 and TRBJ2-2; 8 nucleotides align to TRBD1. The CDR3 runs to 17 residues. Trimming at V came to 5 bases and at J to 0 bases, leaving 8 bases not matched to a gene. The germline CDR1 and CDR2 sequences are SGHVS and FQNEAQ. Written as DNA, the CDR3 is TGTGCCAGCAGCCCAAATCAGGGGGCCGCGAACACCGGGGAGCTGTTTTTT. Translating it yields CASSPNQGAANTGELFF.

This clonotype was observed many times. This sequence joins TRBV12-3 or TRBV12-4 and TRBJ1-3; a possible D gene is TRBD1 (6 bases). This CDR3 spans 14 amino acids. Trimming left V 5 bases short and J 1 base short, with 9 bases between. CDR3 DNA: TGTGCCAGCAGTCATACAGGGTCTGGAAACACCATATATTTT. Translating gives CASSHTGSGNTIYF.

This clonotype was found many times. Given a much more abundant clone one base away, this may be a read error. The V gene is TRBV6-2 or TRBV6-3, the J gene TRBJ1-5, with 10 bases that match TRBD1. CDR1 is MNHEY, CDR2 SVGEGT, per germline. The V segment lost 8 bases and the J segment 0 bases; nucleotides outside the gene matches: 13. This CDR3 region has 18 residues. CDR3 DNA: TGTGCCAGCGCTTTCGGGACAGGGGCGCGAAATAGCAATCAGCCCCAGCATTTT. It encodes CASAFGTGARNSNQPQHF.

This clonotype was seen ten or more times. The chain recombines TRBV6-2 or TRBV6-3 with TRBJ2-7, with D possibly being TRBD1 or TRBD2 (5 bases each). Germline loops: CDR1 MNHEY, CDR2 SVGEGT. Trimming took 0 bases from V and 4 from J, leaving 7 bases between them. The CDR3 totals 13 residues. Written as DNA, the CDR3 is TGTGCCAGCAGTTACTCGGGGGAATACGAGCAGTACTTC. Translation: CASSYSGEYEQYF.

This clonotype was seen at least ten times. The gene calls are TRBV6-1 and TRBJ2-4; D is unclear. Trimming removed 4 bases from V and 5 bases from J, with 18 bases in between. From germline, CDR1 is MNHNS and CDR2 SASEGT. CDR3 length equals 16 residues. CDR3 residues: CASSATRVSLQNIQYF. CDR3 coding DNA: TGTGCCAGCAGTGCCACCCGGGTCTCCCTCCAAAACATTCAGTACTTC.

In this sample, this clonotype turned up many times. In nucleotides, the CDR3 is TGTGCCACCAGTGAGGCGGGGAACCAAGAGACCCAGTACTTC. Its protein is CATSEAGNQETQYF. The rearrangement uses TRBV24-1 and TRBJ2-5, with D possibly being TRBD2 (6 bases). The V end was cut by 4 bases, the J end by 0 bases, with 8 bases between. The CDR3 is 14 amino acids. Germline lookup yields CDR1 KGHDR and CDR2 SFDVKD.

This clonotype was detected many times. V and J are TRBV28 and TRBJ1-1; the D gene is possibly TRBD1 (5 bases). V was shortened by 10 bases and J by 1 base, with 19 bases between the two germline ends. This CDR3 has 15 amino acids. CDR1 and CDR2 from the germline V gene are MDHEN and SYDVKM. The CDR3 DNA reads TGTGCCACTACTCCCCCCAGGGCAGGGAACACTGAAGCTTTCTTT. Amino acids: CATTPPRAGNTEAFF. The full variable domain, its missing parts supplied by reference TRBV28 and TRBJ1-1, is DVKVTQSSRYLVKRTGEKVFLECVQDMDHENMFWYRQDPGLGLRLIYFSYDVKMKEKGDIPEGYSVSREKKERFSLILESASTNQTSMYLCATTPPRAGNTEAFFGQGTRLTVV.

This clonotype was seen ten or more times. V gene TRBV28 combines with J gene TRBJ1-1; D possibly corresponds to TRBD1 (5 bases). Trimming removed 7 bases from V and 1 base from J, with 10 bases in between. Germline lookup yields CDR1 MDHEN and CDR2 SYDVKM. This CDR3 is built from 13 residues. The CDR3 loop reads CASTRQTNTEAFF. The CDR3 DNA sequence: TGTGCCAGCACCCGACAGACGAACACTGAAGCTTTCTTT.

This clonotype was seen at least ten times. CDR3 loop: CASSSGRSSYNSPLHF. CDR3 DNA: TGTGCCAGCAGCTCGGGTCGGAGCTCCTATAATTCACCCCTCCACTTT. The rearrangement uses TRBV11-2 and TRBJ1-6; D is ambiguous. V shed 4 bases and J shed 0 bases, with 10 bases lying between them. CDR1 SGHAT and CDR2 FQNNGV come from the germline V gene. The CDR3 sequence is 16 residues long. The full variable domain, rest sourced from reference TRBV11-2 and TRBJ1-6, is EAGVAQSPRYKIIEKRQSVAFWCNPISGHATLYWYQQILGQGPKLLIQFQNNGVVDDSQLPKDRFSAERLKGVDSTLKIQPAKLEDSAVYLCASSSGRSSYNSPLHFGNGTRLTVT.

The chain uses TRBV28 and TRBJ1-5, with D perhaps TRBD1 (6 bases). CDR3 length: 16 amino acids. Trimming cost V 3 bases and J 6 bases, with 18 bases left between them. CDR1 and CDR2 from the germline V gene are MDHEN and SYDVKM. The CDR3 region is CASSFLDRRNGQPQHF. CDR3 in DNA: TGTGCCAGCAGTTTCCTAGACAGGCGGAATGGTCAGCCCCAGCATTTT.